The 19 T cell receptor beta chains reported below all come from one sample, sequenced in a study of CD8 T cells in Susac syndrome. RNA, at roughly 0.45 to 1 ug, was reverse transcribed with random hexamers. TCRdb used MiXCR to reprocess the immunoSEQ multiplex PCR reads, holding one entry per CDR3 protein. Of 150,000 to 200,000 distinct CDR3 sequences listed, 91% were seen once; the top ten hold approximately 0.09%. The sample consisted of CD4+ T cells from PBMCs. Receptors were obtained from a human donor with Susac syndrome.

V and J are TRBV12-3 or TRBV12-4 and TRBJ2-5; TRBD2 matches 8 bases. Losses at the gene ends were 7 bases for V and 5 bases for J; bases not matched to a gene: 9. CDR3 length: 14 residues. This CDR3 reads CASKSGRAGETQYF. CDR3 DNA: TGTGCCAGCAAGAGCGGGAGAGCTGGCGAGACCCAGTACTTC.

The chain uses TRBV5-1 and TRBJ2-1; 13 bases agree with TRBD2. Germline CDR1 is SGHRS and CDR2 is YFSETQ. The CDR3 runs 17 residues. Trimming at V came to 4 bases and at J to 1 base, leaving 5 bases not matched to a gene. CDR3 in amino acids: CASSTTLAGGSYNEQFF. Written as DNA, the CDR3 is TGCGCCAGCAGCACGACACTAGCGGGAGGGTCCTACAATGAGCAGTTCTTC.

The chain recombines TRBV20-1 with TRBJ1-2, with TRBD1 as a possible D gene (6 bases). Between the trimmed V and J ends, which lost 6 bases and 6 bases, there was a span of 20 bases. The CDR3 totals 14 residues. Germline CDR1 DFQATT, CDR2 SNEGSKA (reference sequence). CDR3 DNA sequence: TGCAGTGCGCGGGCCCCAGGGGAGCCAAATGGCTACACCTTC. Protein: CSARAPGEPNGYTF.

This chain connects TRBV7-6 to TRBJ2-5; 8 bases line up with TRBD2. Germline assignment: CDR1 SGHVS and CDR2 FNYEAQ. The CDR3 has 16 amino acids. Trimming took 1 base from V and 0 from J; bases not matched to a gene: 4. In nucleotides, the CDR3 is TGTGCCAGCAGCTTAGGGGTAGCGGGGAACCAAGAGACCCAGTACTTC. This encodes CASSLGVAGNQETQYF.

The chain couples TRBV5-1 to TRBJ2-3, with D perhaps matching TRBD2 (6 bases). V was clipped by 0 bases and J by 2 bases, with 16 bases between them. Per the germline V gene, CDR1 is SGHRS and CDR2 is YFSETQ. The CDR3 loop spans 17 amino acids. The chain's CDR3 is CASSLDFGSLTTDTQYF. The CDR3 bases are TGCGCCAGCAGCTTGGACTTCGGGAGCTTAACCACAGATACGCAGTATTTT.

The rearrangement joins TRBV27 to TRBJ2-3, with 8 bases lining up with TRBD2. The V gene end was trimmed by 3 bases and the J gene end by 4 bases; junction bases not matched to a gene: 9. This CDR3 comprises 16 residues. In germline, CDR1 is MNHEY, CDR2 SMNVEV (reference sequence). In DNA, the CDR3 is TGTGCCAGCAGTTTTCTGGCGGGAGGAGGGGCAGATACGCAGTATTTT. It specifies CASSFLAGGGADTQYF.

The chain recombines TRBV5-1 with TRBJ2-3; 9 bases align to TRBD2. CDR1 SGHRS and CDR2 YFSETQ come from the germline V gene. V shed 5 bases, J shed 2 bases, and the junction held 9 bases outside the gene matches. This CDR3 contains 16 residues. The chain's CDR3 is CASRPRLAVVTDTQYF. The CDR3 coding sequence is TGCGCCAGCAGGCCTCGACTAGCGGTAGTCACAGATACGCAGTATTTT.

The chain uses TRBV18 and TRBJ2-5; D gene unclear. The ends were cut back, 3 bases at V and 5 bases at J, with 4 bases in the middle. The V gene's germline CDR1 is KGHSH and CDR2 LQKENI. CDR3 length: 11 amino acids. The CDR3 loop reads CASSPDETQYF. The CDR3 nucleotides read TGTGCCAGCTCACCGGATGAGACCCAGTACTTC.

The chain uses TRBV30 and TRBJ1-1, with 9 bases aligning to TRBD1. Germline assignment: CDR1 GTSNPN and CDR2 SVGIG (reference sequence). V lost 3 bases and J lost 1; bases outside the gene matches: 9. The CDR3 is made up of 16 amino acids. CDR3 DNA: TGTGCCTGGAGCCCCGCCGGGACAGGGCGGAACACTGAAGCTTTCTTT. Translating gives CAWSPAGTGRNTEAFF.

The V and J genes are TRBV20-1 and TRBJ1-5, with no clear D. CDR1 and CDR2 (germline): DFQATT, SNEGSKA (reference sequence). The length of the CDR3 is 15 residues. V was shortened by 1 base and J by 2 bases, with 12 bases between the two germline ends. CDR3: CSARGDPYGNQPQHF. The CDR3 coding sequence is TGCAGTGCTAGAGGCGACCCTTATGGCAATCAGCCCCAGCATTTT.

J is TRBJ2-1 and V is TRBV7-9; a possible D gene is TRBD2 (5 bases). V was cut by 3 bases and J by 5 bases, with 8 bases left in between. Germline V gives CDR1 SEHNR, CDR2 FQNEAQ (reference sequence). There are 13 residues in the CDR3. DNA of the CDR3: TGTGCCAGCAGCTTTAGCGCAGACAATGAGCAGTTCTTC. Translation: CASSFSADNEQFF.

The genes are TRBV11-3 and TRBJ2-1; 7 bases are shared with TRBD1. Germline lookup yields CDR1 SGHNT and CDR2 YENEEA. V lost 8 bases and J lost 5; bases outside the gene matches: 3. CDR3 size: 12 residues. The CDR3 DNA reads TGTGCCAGCGGTACAGGGGACAATGAGCAGTTCTTC. Protein product: CASGTGDNEQFF.

This clonotype was seen just once. This chain links TRBV20-1 with TRBJ2-7; 11 bases align to TRBD1. Per the germline V gene, CDR1 is DFQATT and CDR2 is SNEGSKA (reference sequence). The length of the CDR3 is 15 residues. V lost 3 bases, J lost 3 bases, and 7 bases stayed unmatched. This chain's CDR3 is CSASSAGTGGYEQYF. CDR3 nucleotides: TGCAGTGCTAGTTCAGCCGGGACAGGGGGCTACGAGCAGTACTTC.

CDR3: CATSEKTGDSYGYTF. CDR3 nucleotides: TGTGCCACCAGTGAGAAAACAGGGGACTCCTATGGCTACACCTTC. The V gene is TRBV24-1, the J gene TRBJ1-2; TRBD1 agrees at 7 bases. CDR1 is KGHDR, CDR2 SFDVKD, per germline. The CDR3 runs to 15 residues. The V gene end was trimmed by 4 bases and the J gene end by 4 bases; junction bases not matched to a gene: 8.

This sequence joins TRBV19 and TRBJ1-2; the D gene is possibly TRBD1 (5 bases). Trimming took 2 bases from V and 3 from J, leaving 7 bases between them. Germline V gene lookup returns CDR1 LNHDA and CDR2 SQIVND (reference sequence). This CDR3 is 13 amino acids long. The CDR3 sequence: CASSIQGYYGYTF. The CDR3 region has the DNA TGTGCCAGTAGTATACAGGGATACTATGGCTACACCTTC. Drawing the rest from reference TRBV19 and TRBJ1-2, the complete variable domain is DGGITQSPKYLFRKEGQNVTLSCEQNLNHDAMYWYRQDPGQGLRLIYYSQIVNDFQKGDIAEGYSVSREKKESFPLTVTSAQKNPTAFYLCASSIQGYYGYTFGSGTRLTVV.

The chain combines TRBV3-1 with TRBJ2-3; D remains unclear. Per the germline V gene, CDR1 is LGHDT and CDR2 is YNNKEL (reference sequence). The CDR3 runs 13 residues. Trimming left V 3 bases short and J 7 bases short, with 11 bases between. The CDR3 spells CASSHRLANTQYF. The CDR3 DNA follows: TGTGCCAGCAGCCATCGACTGGCGAATACGCAGTATTTT.

The chain couples TRBV5-1 to TRBJ2-7; D unresolved. Trimming stripped 0 bases from V and 5 bases from J, with 6 bases between. Germline values: CDR1 SGHRS, CDR2 YFSETQ. The CDR3 length is 12 residues. In DNA form, the CDR3 reads TGCGCCAGCAGCTTGGAGTTCCACGAGCAGTACTTC. It yields the protein CASSLEFHEQYF.

The chain couples TRBV5-1 to TRBJ2-3; no definite D call. The better agreement between TRBJ1-5 and the DNA end casts doubt on the J call. From germline, CDR1 is SGHRS and CDR2 YFSETQ. This CDR3 has 13 amino acids. This CDR3 reads CASSLTSTDTQHF. CDR3 coding DNA: TGCGCCAGCAGCCTGACTAGCACAGATACGCAGCATTTT.

The chain uses TRBV28 and TRBJ2-7; D not certain. The CDR3 covers 11 residues. Trimming took 5 bases from V and 5 from J, leaving 7 bases between them. CDR1 MDHEN and CDR2 SYDVKM come from the germline V gene. CDR3 nucleotide sequence: TGTGCCAGCAGTACCCCCGACGAGCAGTACTTC. Protein product: CASSTPDEQYF. The variable domain in full, completed from reference TRBV28 and TRBJ2-7, reads DVKVTQSSRYLVKRTGEKVFLECVQDMDHENMFWYRQDPGLGLRLIYFSYDVKMKEKGDIPEGYSVSREKKERFSLILESASTNQTSMYLCASSTPDEQYFGPGTRLTVT.